Presented here are 17 T cell receptor beta chains from one specimen sequenced in a study of shared clonotypes between healthy human individuals. Sequencing used immunoSEQ multiplex PCR; TCRdb keeps in-frame clones, though not all of them. The top ten hold 0.057% of the sample, which has roughly 650,000 clones, 97% seen once. Sequenced: naive CD4+ T cells sorted from blood. Regarding subset: CD45RA+ positively selected. These TCRs come from a woman in her twenties or thirties in good health.

CDR3 loop: CASSSGHPQHF. The CDR3 nucleotides read TGTGCCAGCAGCTCGGGACATCCCCAGCATTTT. This chain uses TRBV5-8 with TRBJ1-5; D perhaps matches TRBD1 (6 bases). The length of the CDR3 is 11 residues. CDR1 SGHTS and CDR2 YDEGEE come from the germline V gene. V was trimmed by 3 bases and J by 10 bases, leaving 8 bases between them.

This clone appeared a single time. This rearrangement joins TRBV7-3 to TRBJ2-1, with D possibly TRBD2 on 5 matching bases. Germline V CDR1 and CDR2: SGHTA, FQGTGA. Trimming stripped 5 bases from V and 7 bases from J, with 15 bases between. The length of the CDR3 is 14 residues. CDR3: CASSPGPGGNEQFF. The CDR3 DNA sequence: TGTGCCAGCAGCCCAGGACCTGGCGGGAATGAGCAGTTCTTC.

The chain combines TRBV5-1 with TRBJ1-4, with a weak D call TRBD1 (5 bases). The CDR3 runs to 15 residues. Germline CDR1 is SGHRS and CDR2 is YFSETQ. Trimming shortened V by 0 bases and J by 5 bases, and 11 bases separated the two germline ends. CDR3 in amino acids: CASSLVSGSNEKLFF. The CDR3 nucleotides read TGCGCCAGCAGCTTGGTATCAGGGTCAAATGAAAAACTGTTTTTT.

V usage is TRBV5-4 and J usage is TRBJ2-4; D unclear. Germline V lookup: CDR1 SGHNT, CDR2 YYREEE (reference sequence). V lost 3 bases and J lost 7, with 26 bases in between. The CDR3 length is 18 residues. DNA for the CDR3: TGTGCCAGCAGCTCTGGACGGGCCGACCCTGGTTGGGGTAACATTCAGTACTTC. The encoded protein is CASSSGRADPGWGNIQYF.

This chain joins TRBV5-4 and TRBJ2-1, with 10 bases that match TRBD2. The J segment lost 8 bases and the V segment lost 3 bases, leaving 5 bases of the junction unmatched. The germline CDR1 and CDR2 sequences are SGHNT and YYREEE (reference sequence). The CDR3 spans 14 residues. The CDR3 nucleotides are TGTGCCAGCAGCTCATTAGCGGGAGGTCATGAGCAGTTCTTC. It codes for CASSSLAGGHEQFF. Full variable domain (missing parts from reference TRBV5-4 and TRBJ2-1): ETGVTQSPTHLIKTRGQQVTLRCSSQSGHNTVSWYQQALGQGPQFIFQYYREEENGRGNFPPRFSGLQFPNYSSELNVNALELDDSALYLCASSSLAGGHEQFFGPGTRLTVL.

The rearrangement uses TRBV6-1 and TRBJ2-4; 7 nucleotides match TRBD2. CDR1 and CDR2 (germline): MNHNS, SASEGT. V shed 0 bases, J shed 0 bases, and the junction held 11 bases outside the gene matches. The CDR3 is 19 residues long. CDR3 nucleotides: TGTGCCAGCAGTGAAGCGCCGGCCCGGGGGGTCTTAGCCAAAAACATTCAGTACTTC. Amino acid sequence: CASSEAPARGVLAKNIQYF.

The table lists this clone with a count of one. This chain uses TRBV6-1 with TRBJ2-1; 7 bases agree with TRBD2. Germline V lookup: CDR1 MNHNS, CDR2 SASEGT. Trimming cost V 8 bases and J 3 bases; bases outside gene matches: 10. The CDR3 spans 15 residues. This chain's CDR3 is CASGGDYPFYNEQFF. The CDR3, as DNA: TGTGCCAGCGGAGGGGACTACCCTTTCTACAATGAGCAGTTCTTC.

This chain connects TRBV27 to TRBJ2-1; TRBD2 agrees at 8 bases. Germline CDR1 is MNHEY and CDR2 is SMNVEV (reference sequence). The CDR3 is 14 residues long. V trimming: 7 bases; J trimming: 2 bases; junction bases outside the gene matches: 4. CDR3 sequence reads: CASKSGSTYNEQFF. Here the CDR3 DNA reads TGTGCCAGCAAGAGCGGGAGTACCTACAATGAGCAGTTCTTC.

The chain joins TRBV29-1 to TRBJ1-2, with D possibly TRBD1 on 5 matching bases. V lost 7 bases and J 6 bases, leaving 24 bases between the germline ends. Germline CDR1 is SQVTM and CDR2 is ANQGSEA. The CDR3 totals 15 residues. This CDR3 is CSAQQTVGNRHGYTF. CDR3 in DNA: TGCAGCGCTCAGCAGACAGTAGGAAATCGACATGGCTACACCTTC.

This chain joins TRBV4-1 and TRBJ2-2, with D uncertain. Trimming pared 1 base from V and 0 bases from J, leaving 9 bases between. CDR1 and CDR2 from the germline V gene are MGHRA and YSYEKL. CDR3 length: 16 amino acids. CDR3 sequence (DNA): TGCGCCAGCAGCCAAGGGCGGCGGTCGAACACCGGGGAGCTGTTTTTT. Amino acid sequence: CASSQGRRSNTGELFF.

In the case of this clone: This sample also contains other DNA sequences that code for the same CDR3. The chain uses TRBV11-2 and TRBJ2-7; D gene unclear. With 1 base removed from V and 3 bases from J, the gap between germline ends came to 7 bases. Germline V CDR1 and CDR2: SGHAT, FQNNGV. This CDR3 comprises 13 residues. The DNA for the CDR3 is TGTGCCAGCAGCTTAGTGGGCGGCTACGAGCAGTACTTC. Protein product: CASSLVGGYEQYF. The full variable domain, completed using reference TRBV11-2 and TRBJ2-7, is EAGVAQSPRYKIIEKRQSVAFWCNPISGHATLYWYQQILGQGPKLLIQFQNNGVVDDSQLPKDRFSAERLKGVDSTLKIQPAKLEDSAVYLCASSLVGGYEQYFGPGTRLTVT.

CDR3 loop: CASRKTGMETQYF. CDR3 nucleotide sequence: TGCGCCAGCAGGAAGACAGGGATGGAGACCCAGTACTTC. The genes are TRBV5-1 and TRBJ2-5, with TRBD1 matching 7 bases. V was clipped by 5 bases and J by 5 bases; unmatched bases: 6. The CDR3 length is 13 residues. Looked up from germline, CDR1 is SGHRS and CDR2 is YFSETQ.

The chain has TRBV19 and TRBJ1-2; D unresolved. V was pared by 4 bases and J by 6 bases, with 15 bases between. Germline V gene data show CDR1 as LNHDA and CDR2 as SQIVND (reference sequence). CDR3 length: 14 amino acids. The CDR3: CASSTPARAHGYTF. The CDR3 bases are TGTGCCAGTAGTACCCCCGCCCGAGCACATGGCTACACCTTC. The full variable domain, in which reference TRBV19 and TRBJ1-2 provide the parts outside the CDR3, is DGGITQSPKYLFRKEGQNVTLSCEQNLNHDAMYWYRQDPGQGLRLIYYSQIVNDFQKGDIAEGYSVSREKKESFPLTVTSAQKNPTAFYLCASSTPARAHGYTFGSGTRLTVV.

Only one count was recorded for this clone. This chain joins TRBV19 and TRBJ2-1; 10 bases line up with TRBD2. V shed 11 bases, J shed 7 bases, and the junction held 5 bases outside the gene matches. The CDR3 length is 12 residues. Germline V lookup: CDR1 LNHDA, CDR2 SQIVND (reference sequence). CDR3 DNA sequence: TGTGCCCTGAGCGGGAGGGGTAATGAGCAGTTCTTC. This encodes CALSGRGNEQFF. Together with reference TRBV19 and TRBJ2-1, the CDR3 gives the full variable domain: DGGITQSPKYLFRKEGQNVTLSCEQNLNHDAMYWYRQDPGQGLRLIYYSQIVNDFQKGDIAEGYSVSREKKESFPLTVTSAQKNPTAFYLCALSGRGNEQFFGPGTRLTVL.

The chain uses TRBV5-1 and TRBJ2-3, with D hard to call. Trimming cost V 3 bases and J 2 bases, with 13 bases left between them. The CDR3 consists of 15 residues. In germline, CDR1 is SGHRS, CDR2 YFSETQ. CDR3 nucleotide sequence: TGCGCCAGCAGCTCGGCCCCTGGGCTCACAGATACGCAGTATTTT. This gives the protein CASSSAPGLTDTQYF. The full variable domain, its missing parts supplied by reference TRBV5-1 and TRBJ2-3, is KAGVTQTPRYLIKTRGQQVTLSCSPISGHRSVSWYQQTPGQGLQFLFEYFSETQRNKGNFPGRFSGRQFSNSRSEMNVSTLELGDSALYLCASSSAPGLTDTQYFGPGTRLTVL.

The CDR3 DNA reads as TGTGCCTGGAGTAACTCAGGGGTTCAGCCCCAGCATTTT. The encoded protein is CAWSNSGVQPQHF. The chain has TRBV30 and TRBJ1-5, with D possibly matching TRBD1 (6 bases). The ends were cut back, 2 bases at V and 6 bases at J, with 11 bases in the middle. From germline, CDR1 is GTSNPN and CDR2 SVGIG (reference sequence). The CDR3 loop spans 13 amino acids.

The gene calls are TRBV28 and TRBJ2-3; 13 bases are shared with TRBD2. The ends lost 8 bases at V and 1 base at J; junction bases unmatched: 6. Germline CDR1 is MDHEN and CDR2 is SYDVKM. The CDR3 has 16 amino acids. As DNA, the CDR3 is TGTGCCAGCTGCGGACTAGCGGGAGCGGGCACAGATACGCAGTATTTT. Translated, it gives CASCGLAGAGTDTQYF.